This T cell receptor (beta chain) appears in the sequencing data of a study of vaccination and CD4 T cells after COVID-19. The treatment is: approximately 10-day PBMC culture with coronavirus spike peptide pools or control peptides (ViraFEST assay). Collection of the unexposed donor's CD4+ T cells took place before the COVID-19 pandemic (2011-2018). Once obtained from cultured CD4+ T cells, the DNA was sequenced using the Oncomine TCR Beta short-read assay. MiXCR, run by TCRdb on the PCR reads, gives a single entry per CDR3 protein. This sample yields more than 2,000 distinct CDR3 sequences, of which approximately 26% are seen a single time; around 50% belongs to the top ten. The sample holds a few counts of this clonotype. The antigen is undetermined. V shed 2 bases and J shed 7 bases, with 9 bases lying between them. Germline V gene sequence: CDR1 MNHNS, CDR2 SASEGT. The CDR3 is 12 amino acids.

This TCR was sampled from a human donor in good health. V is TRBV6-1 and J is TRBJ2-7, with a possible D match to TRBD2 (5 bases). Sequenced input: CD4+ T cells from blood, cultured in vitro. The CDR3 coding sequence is TGTGCCAGCAGTGAAATGCAGCGGGAGCAGTACTTC. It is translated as CASSEMQREQYF.